One and the same sample provided the 14 T cell receptor beta chains below, sequenced in a study of cytomegalovirus exposure and HLA in healthy donors. Primers included in the PCR were 60 Vbeta and 13 Jbeta primers. Measured with immunoSEQ multiplex PCR; TCRdb has only the in-frame clones, and not every one. The sample lists tens of thousands of clones, just under 80% occurring once. The sequenced sample consisted of PBMCs. The receptors were sampled from a man aged 35-49 years in good health and CMV-seronegative.

The rearrangement links TRBV7-9 to TRBJ1-2; D may be TRBD1 (6 bases). The germline V and J ends were trimmed by 2 bases and 0 bases, with 13 bases remaining between them. The CDR3 has 16 residues. Germline V gene data show CDR1 as SEHNR and CDR2 as FQNEAQ (reference sequence). The CDR3 bases are TGTGCCAGCAGCTTAAACAGGGCCGGCTCTAACTATGGCTACACCTTC. Its translation is CASSLNRAGSNYGYTF.

The chain combines TRBV29-1 with TRBJ2-6; 11 bases line up with TRBD1. The CDR3 sequence is 17 residues long. Germline V gene lookup returns CDR1 SQVTM and CDR2 ANQGSEA. V gave up 4 bases and J gave up 0 bases; unmatched junction bases: 5. The CDR3 reads CSVAAGTGGSGANVLTF. CDR3 DNA sequence: TGCAGCGTTGCGGCCGGGACAGGGGGCTCTGGGGCCAACGTCCTGACTTTC.

The rearrangement links TRBV5-1 to TRBJ1-2; D gene unclear. Germline CDR1 reads SGHRS; CDR2 reads YFSETQ. The ends were cut back, 5 bases at V and 0 bases at J, with 14 bases in the middle. The CDR3 spans 15 residues. CDR3 region: CASSPGRTANYGYTF. The CDR3 DNA follows: TGCGCCAGCAGTCCCGGGAGGACCGCTAACTATGGCTACACCTTC. The variable domain in full, completed from reference TRBV5-1 and TRBJ1-2, reads KAGVTQTPRYLIKTRGQQVTLSCSPISGHRSVSWYQQTPGQGLQFLFEYFSETQRNKGNFPGRFSGRQFSNSRSEMNVSTLELGDSALYLCASSPGRTANYGYTFGSGTRLTVV.

The rearrangement joins TRBV18 to TRBJ2-7, with D possibly matching TRBD1 (8 bases). V lost 6 bases, J lost 6 bases, and 27 bases lay in between. The CDR3 sequence is 17 residues long. CDR1 is KGHSH, CDR2 LQKENI, per germline. The CDR3 DNA is TGTGCCAGCTCGCCTCCTCTAGCGGACAGGGATAGCGGCGAGCAGTACTTC. This encodes CASSPPLADRDSGEQYF.

The genes are TRBV5-4 and TRBJ2-7, with a possible D match to TRBD1 (5 bases). V was trimmed by 0 bases and J by 3 bases, leaving 7 bases between them. The germline V gene has CDR1 SGHNT and CDR2 YYREEE (reference sequence). The CDR3 runs 13 residues. CDR3 residues: CASSLAQDYEQYF. In nucleotides, the CDR3 is TGTGCCAGCAGCTTGGCACAGGACTACGAGCAGTACTTC.

This chain joins TRBV18 and TRBJ2-6; maybe TRBD1 (6 bases). CDR1 KGHSH and CDR2 LQKENI come from the germline V gene. V shed 4 bases and J shed 0 bases, with 7 bases lying between them. The CDR3 is made up of 15 amino acids. CDR3: CASSQQGSGANVLTF. CDR3 in DNA: TGTGCCAGCTCACAACAGGGCTCTGGGGCCAACGTCCTGACTTTC. The complete variable domain, with remaining parts taken from reference TRBV18 and TRBJ2-6, reads NAGVMQNPRHLVRRRGQEARLRCSPMKGHSHVYWYRQLPEEGLKFMVYLQKENIIDESGMPKERFSAEFPKEGPSILRIQQVVRGDSAAYFCASSQQGSGANVLTFGAGSRLTVL.

This rearrangement joins TRBV4-1 to TRBJ2-7, with D tentatively TRBD2 (6 bases). The germline V gene encodes CDR1 MGHRA and CDR2 YSYEKL. This CDR3 region has 15 residues. V gave up 6 bases and J gave up 0 bases, with 15 bases separating them. The CDR3 sequence is CASRFGTSASYEQYF. CDR3 DNA: TGCGCCAGCAGGTTCGGGACTTCTGCCTCCTACGAGCAGTACTTC.

The chain couples TRBV6-1 to TRBJ2-2; the D gene is possibly TRBD1 (6 bases). Germline V lookup: CDR1 MNHNS, CDR2 SASEGT. Trimming left V 6 bases short and J 6 bases short, with 17 bases between. The CDR3 has 15 residues. In DNA, the CDR3 is TGTGCCAGCAGACTACAGGGTAGTTTGGCCGGGGAGCTGTTTTTT. It encodes CASRLQGSLAGELFF.

This chain links TRBV6-1 with TRBJ1-1; weak D call: TRBD1 (5 bases). Trimming left V 5 bases short and J 0 bases short, with 10 bases between. The germline CDR1 and CDR2 sequences are MNHNS and SASEGT. This CDR3 has 14 residues. CDR3 protein: CASSPDSLNTEAFF. For the CDR3, the DNA is TGTGCCAGCAGTCCCGACAGCTTGAACACTGAAGCTTTCTTT.

This rearrangement joins TRBV7-7 to TRBJ2-3; D is uncertain. The V and J ends lost 5 bases and 1 base respectively, with 10 bases between them. The CDR3 contains 14 residues. CDR1 and CDR2 from the germline V gene are SSHAT and FNYEAQ (reference sequence). The DNA of the CDR3 is TGTGCCAGCAGCCCGATAGTAGGCACAGATACGCAGTATTTT. Translation gives CASSPIVGTDTQYF.

The rearrangement joins TRBV19 to TRBJ1-5, with 10 bases lining up with TRBD1. Germline loops: CDR1 LNHDA, CDR2 SQIVND (reference sequence). The junction had 6 bases not matched to a gene; V was cut back by 7 bases and J by 6 bases. The CDR3 length is 14 residues. CDR3 loop: CASKRQGAGQPQHF. CDR3 nucleotide sequence: TGTGCCAGTAAACGACAGGGGGCCGGTCAGCCCCAGCATTTT.

The chain has TRBV27 and TRBJ2-6; unclear D gene. This CDR3 comprises 13 residues. V was shortened by 7 bases and J by 3 bases, with 7 bases between the two germline ends. Germline V gene data show CDR1 as MNHEY and CDR2 as SMNVEV (reference sequence). The CDR3: CASTPNGANVLTF. For the CDR3, the DNA is TGTGCCAGCACCCCTAATGGGGCCAACGTCCTGACTTTC.

This clone was seen once. The chain carries TRBV28 and TRBJ1-6; D might be TRBD1 (5 bases). Germline V gene data show CDR1 as MDHEN and CDR2 as SYDVKM. The germline V and J ends were trimmed by 9 bases and 5 bases, with 23 bases remaining between them. The CDR3 extends over 17 amino acids. The CDR3 sequence is CASSGTAIWGDNSPLHF. The DNA for the CDR3 is TGTGCCAGTTCGGGGACCGCGATATGGGGGGATAATTCACCCCTCCACTTT.

The chain uses TRBV5-1 and TRBJ2-1; tentative D call: TRBD2 (6 bases). Germline CDR1 is SGHRS and CDR2 is YFSETQ. Trimming stripped 0 bases from V and 7 bases from J, with 14 bases between. CDR3 size: 15 residues. The DNA for the CDR3 is TGCGCCAGCAGCTTGGCTGACGGGAGCAGAAATGAGCAGTTCTTC. This codes for CASSLADGSRNEQFF.